This is a list of T cell receptor beta chains from one sample in a study of shared clonotypes between healthy human individuals. The method was immunoSEQ multiplex PCR; TCRdb's version includes in-frame clones alone and lacks a portion of them. The top ten clones hold less than 25% of a sample with under 850,000 clones, roughly 92% of them seen once. Source material: naive CD8+ T cells sorted from blood. The source of these receptors is a man under 40 in good health. Both conserved end residues are part of each CDR3.

v_call: TRBV27; cdr3_length: 12; j_call: TRBJ2-5; cdr3_aa: CASSFNQETQYF
v_call: TRBV5-1; cdr3_length: 15; j_call: TRBJ2-1; cdr3_aa: CASSLAGVSYNEQFF
v_call: TRBV5-1; cdr3_length: 14; j_call: TRBJ2-7; cdr3_aa: CASSFSLGVYEQYF
v_call: TRBV28; cdr3_length: 14; j_call: TRBJ2-1; cdr3_aa: CASSLRDSYNEQFF
v_call: TRBV4-1; cdr3_length: 17; j_call: TRBJ2-5; cdr3_aa: CASSDRIRTSGKETQYF
v_call: TRBV19; cdr3_length: 18; j_call: TRBJ2-3; cdr3_aa: CASSIFGTSGSITDTQYF
v_call: TRBV5-5; cdr3_length: 13; j_call: TRBJ2-7; cdr3_aa: CASSVGRSYEQYF
v_call: TRBV7-6; cdr3_length: 16; j_call: TRBJ2-7; cdr3_aa: CASSLRAGEPLYEQYF
v_call: TRBV7-3; cdr3_length: 13; j_call: TRBJ1-1; cdr3_aa: CASRETGTAEAFF
v_call: TRBV22-1; cdr3_length: 17; j_call: TRBJ2-6; cdr3_aa: CPGRSISEQSRANVLTF
v_call: TRBV5-4; cdr3_length: 13; j_call: TRBJ2-7; cdr3_aa: CASSPRNSYEQYF
v_call: TRBV10-2; cdr3_length: 10; j_call: TRBJ2-3; cdr3_aa: CASGEDTQYF
v_call: TRBV5-1; cdr3_length: 15; j_call: TRBJ2-7; cdr3_aa: CASSLATGSSYEQYF
v_call: TRBV28; cdr3_length: 13; j_call: TRBJ2-7; cdr3_aa: CATSRGTPYEQYF
v_call: TRBV27; cdr3_length: 14; j_call: TRBJ2-1; cdr3_aa: CASSLGGLHNEQFF
v_call: TRBV27; cdr3_length: 11; j_call: TRBJ2-1; cdr3_aa: CASSFGGEQFF